One sample yielded the 20 T cell receptor beta chains listed below, sequenced in a study of technical replicates of blood from several donors (TCRdb year 2017). Library preparation employed the immunoSEQ multiplex PCR assay. TCRdb provides this immuneACCESS table in a form limited to in-frame rearrangements. Some clones are lacking; in checked studies, under half of them reflect an unresolved V gene, and why the rest are absent is not known. The sample table holds approximately 81,000 clones, of which more than 90% were seen once. Under 0.4% of the sample is in the top ten clones. Sample: T cells isolated from PBMCs. The receptors come from a human donor in good health.

This chain joins TRBV7-9 and TRBJ1-1; 11 bases fit TRBD1. The CDR3 contains 15 residues. Germline lookup yields CDR1 SEHNR and CDR2 FQNEAQ (reference sequence). Trimming at V came to 5 bases and at J to 4 bases, leaving 6 bases not matched to a gene. In DNA, the CDR3 is TGTGCCAGCAGCCGAGGGACAGGGGGAAGCACTGAAGCTTTCTTT. This translates into CASSRGTGGSTEAFF.

This clone was seen a single time. The rearrangement links TRBV27 to TRBJ2-7; 8 positions agree with TRBD2. The V and J ends lost 2 bases and 7 bases, in that order; junction bases with no gene match: 16. Germline-derived CDR1 and CDR2 are MNHEY and SMNVEV (reference sequence). This CDR3 is 17 amino acids long. DNA for the CDR3: TGTGCCAGCAGTTTACGGGGGGGTACAGGGTTCTCTATGGAGCAGTACTTC. It is translated as CASSLRGGTGFSMEQYF.

This clone is a singleton in its sample. The chain employs TRBV5-4 and TRBJ1-1; D uncertain. The CDR3 is 15 residues long. Germline V gives CDR1 SGHNT, CDR2 YYREEE (reference sequence). V dropped 4 bases and J dropped 6 bases, with 19 bases sitting between them. The CDR3 coding sequence is TGTGCCAGCAGCCCGCCTGCTGCGGGTTTGTCTGAAGCTTTCTTT. It encodes CASSPPAAGLSEAFF.

This clone is a singleton in its sample. The chain recombines TRBV19 with TRBJ1-5, with D maybe TRBD1 (6 bases). Germline V lookup: CDR1 LNHDA, CDR2 SQIVND (reference sequence). The CDR3 length is 14 residues. Trimming left V 1 base short and J 7 bases short, with 11 bases between. Here the CDR3 reads CASSIVFGGQPQHF. In DNA, the CDR3 is TGTGCCAGTAGTATAGTGTTTGGGGGCCAGCCCCAGCATTTT.

The V gene is TRBV5-1, the J gene TRBJ2-1; 11 nucleotides line up with TRBD2. Trimming removed 5 bases from V and 7 bases from J; junction bases left unmatched: 11. CDR1 is SGHRS and CDR2 is YFSETQ in the germline V gene. There are 16 residues in the CDR3. The CDR3 protein is CASRHYVSGRVNEQFF. CDR3 nucleotide sequence: TGCGCCAGCAGGCATTATGTTAGCGGGAGGGTAAATGAGCAGTTCTTC.

This sequence joins TRBV6-5 and TRBJ2-7, with 8 positions matching TRBD1. CDR1 is MNHEY and CDR2 is SVGAGI in the germline V gene. The CDR3 is 14 amino acids. Trimming at V came to 2 bases and at J to 3 bases, leaving 3 bases not matched to a gene. CDR3 region: CASSYGQGFYEQYF. The CDR3 DNA reads TGTGCCAGCAGTTACGGACAGGGCTTCTACGAGCAGTACTTC.

The chain joins TRBV25-1 to TRBJ2-1, with TRBD2 matching over 9 bases. This CDR3 has 13 residues. The germline V gene has CDR1 MGHDK and CDR2 SYGVNS. Trimming removed 11 bases from V and 11 bases from J; junction bases left unmatched: 13. CDR3 coding DNA: TGTGCCTCAACAGCGGGGGGCCTCACGCAGCAGTTCTTC. It specifies CASTAGGLTQQFF. Full variable domain (outside the CDR3, taken from reference TRBV25-1 and TRBJ2-1): EADIYQTPRYLVIGTGKKITLECSQTMGHDKMYWYQQDPGMELHLIHYSYGVNSTEKGDLSSESTVSRIRTEHFPLTLESARPSHTSQYLCASTAGGLTQQFFGPGTRLTVL.

The chain employs TRBV9 and TRBJ2-7, with unresolved D. Looked up from germline, CDR1 is SGDLS and CDR2 is YYNGEE. The CDR3 extends over 14 amino acids. Trimming took 4 bases from V and 2 from J, leaving 13 bases between them. The CDR3 sequence: CASSPSAVPYEQYF. CDR3 nucleotides: TGTGCCAGCAGCCCATCTGCGGTCCCCTACGAGCAGTACTTC.

The rearrangement links TRBV6-5 to TRBJ1-5; no clear D gene. Germline V lookup: CDR1 MNHEY, CDR2 SVGAGI. The CDR3 spans 14 residues. V gave up 5 bases and J gave up 6 bases, with 14 bases separating them. CDR3 bases: TGTGCCAGCAGTCTCTCCATCCTAGGTCAGCCCCAGCATTTT. Its protein is CASSLSILGQPQHF.

The chain carries TRBV9 and TRBJ2-1; D perhaps matches TRBD2 (6 bases). Germline lookup yields CDR1 SGDLS and CDR2 YYNGEE. The CDR3 loop spans 16 amino acids. V dropped 1 base and J dropped 6 bases, with 17 bases sitting between them. The CDR3 bases are TGTGCCAGCAGCGTATTCCTGACTAGTGGGGCCAATGAGCAGTTCTTC. This gives the protein CASSVFLTSGANEQFF.

V usage is TRBV29-1 and J usage is TRBJ2-1; 10 bases are shared with TRBD1. CDR3 length equals 14 residues. CDR1 and CDR2 (germline): SQVTM, ANQGSEA. With V trimmed by 4 bases and J by 1 base, 1 base remained unmatched. DNA for the CDR3: TGCAGCGTTGCGGGACAGGGGTCCTACAATGAGCAGTTCTTC. It yields the protein CSVAGQGSYNEQFF.

The chain links TRBV9 to TRBJ1-2, with no clear D. The CDR3 length is 14 residues. V lost 0 bases and J lost 2, with 8 bases in between. The V gene's germline CDR1 is SGDLS and CDR2 YYNGEE. The CDR3 spells CASSVALQNYGYTF. The CDR3 region has the DNA TGTGCCAGCAGCGTAGCTTTACAGAACTATGGCTACACCTTC.

The rearrangement joins TRBV7-3 to TRBJ2-2, with 8 bases fitting TRBD1. J was trimmed by 0 bases and V by 4 bases; bases with no gene match: 22. This CDR3 contains 22 residues. Germline-derived CDR1 and CDR2 are SGHTA and FQGTGA. CDR3 DNA sequence: TGTGCCAGCAGCTCACGATCCAATTGGGGGCGACAGGGGAGGACGAACACCGGGGAGCTGTTTTTT. It yields the protein CASSSRSNWGRQGRTNTGELFF.

This chain links TRBV10-1 with TRBJ2-1; D may be TRBD1 (7 bases). V shed 4 bases and J shed 4 bases, with 20 bases lying between them. The CDR3 is made up of 17 amino acids. CDR1 and CDR2 (germline): WNHNN, SYGVQD (reference sequence). CDR3 loop: CASSGGVTGIRYNEQFF. The CDR3 coding sequence is TGCGCCAGCAGTGGGGGGGTGACAGGGATCCGGTACAATGAGCAGTTCTTC.

This CDR3 is CAWDTGKLIQETQYF. The CDR3 coding sequence is TGTGCCTGGGATACCGGGAAGCTGATTCAAGAGACCCAGTACTTC. The V gene is TRBV30, the J gene TRBJ2-5, with D maybe TRBD2 (5 bases). Looked up from germline, CDR1 is GTSNPN and CDR2 is SVGIG (reference sequence). V lost 5 bases to trimming and J lost 2 bases, with 18 bases between them. The CDR3 covers 15 residues.

The chain combines TRBV28 with TRBJ2-1, with 8 bases aligning to TRBD2. This CDR3 comprises 15 residues. CDR1 MDHEN and CDR2 SYDVKM come from the germline V gene. Trimming took 2 bases from V and 3 from J; bases not matched to a gene: 3. The CDR3 DNA is TGTGCCAGCAGTTTACTAGCGGGTCTCTACAATGAGCAGTTCTTC. Translation gives CASSLLAGLYNEQFF.

This clone was seen once. CDR3 region: CASSARGGQSPAEAFF. The CDR3 nucleotides read TGTGCCAGCAGCGCTAGGGGTGGACAGTCCCCCGCTGAAGCTTTCTTT. The V and J genes are TRBV9 and TRBJ1-1; weak D call: TRBD1 (6 bases). Germline V gives CDR1 SGDLS, CDR2 YYNGEE. The CDR3 loop spans 16 amino acids. Trimming removed 3 bases at V and 6 bases at J, with 21 bases between.

The chain uses TRBV7-6 and TRBJ2-1; a weak D match, TRBD1 (6 bases). From germline, CDR1 is SGHVS and CDR2 FNYEAQ. Trimming removed 5 bases from V and 9 bases from J, with 14 bases in between. The CDR3 extends over 13 amino acids. CDR3 nucleotide sequence: TGTGCCAGCAGCGGGAACAGGGAGTTTGAGCAGTTCTTC. It codes for CASSGNREFEQFF.

This chain uses TRBV5-6 with TRBJ1-2, with 7 bases matching TRBD1. Unmatched junction bases numbered 7, after V lost 4 bases and J lost 4 bases. Germline V gene sequence: CDR1 SGHDT, CDR2 YYEEEE. This CDR3 is 14 amino acids long. CDR3 bases: TGTGCCAGCAGCCAGGGACAGTCGGTCTATGGCTACACCTTC. As protein: CASSQGQSVYGYTF.

The V call is TRBV20-1, the J call TRBJ2-2; D remains unclear. The germline V gene encodes CDR1 DFQATT and CDR2 SNEGSKA (reference sequence). V lost 5 bases, J lost 9 bases, and 10 bases lay in between. This CDR3 has 11 amino acids. CDR3 nucleotide sequence: TGCAGTGCTCAGTCCGAAAGGGAGCTGTTTTTT. Translating gives CSAQSERELFF.